The rows below give T cell receptor beta chains drawn from one sample of a study of cytomegalovirus exposure and HLA in healthy donors. Only in-frame clones appear in the TCRdb table, and some are missing; sequencing was by immunoSEQ multiplex PCR. Found here are some 120,000 clones, about 8% of them singletons; the top ten hold 5% to 6.5%. Material: PBMCs. The receptors here all came from a middle-aged woman in good health and CMV-seropositive. Each CDR3 is given with its conserved first and last residue. The D gene is left open where the match is weak. The size of a clone is reported for some rows only, either as once, few or many, or as a class for expanded clones.

-	TRBV7-9	TRBJ2-7	-	TGTGCCAGCAGCTTAAATATCTACGAGCAGTACTTC	CASSLNIYEQYF
-	TRBV5-1	TRBJ1-4	few	TGCGCCAGCAGCCCTGGGCAAACAAATGAAAAACTGTTTTTT	CASSPGQTNEKLFF
TRBD1	TRBV19	TRBJ1-1	-	TGTGCCAGTATCCTGACAGGGAGGCACACTGAAGCTTTCTTT	CASILTGRHTEAFF
-	TRBV18	TRBJ2-1	few	TGTGCCAGCTCACCACCTAACACAGGGTCGCGAAATGAGCAGTTCTTC	CASSPPNTGSRNEQFF
TRBD2	TRBV2	TRBJ2-5	-	TGTGCCAGCACTCGGACTAGCGGGGGCCAAGAGACCCAGTACTTC	CASTRTSGGQETQYF
-	TRBV11-3	TRBJ2-7	-	TGTGCCAGCAGCTTAGACAGTCACTCCTACGAGCAGTACTTC	CASSLDSHSYEQYF
-	TRBV19	TRBJ1-4	-	TGTGCCAGTAGTATTGGCAGATATAATGAAAAACTGTTTTTT	CASSIGRYNEKLFF
-	TRBV27	TRBJ1-4	-	TGTGCCAGCAGTTTATCGATCGGGGGAAAACTGTTTTTT	CASSLSIGGKLFF
-	TRBV18	TRBJ1-1	few	TGTGCCAGCTCACCTTCGGACAGAAGAGCTTCTTTCTTT	CASSPSDRRASFF
TRBD1	TRBV5-8	TRBJ1-1	few	TGTGCCAGCAGCTTACGGGACAGGGGGGGAGCTTTCTTT	CASSLRDRGGAFF
TRBD1	TRBV29-1	TRBJ2-2	few	TGCAGCGTTCAGGGGGCGCGACGGACCGGGGAGCTGTTTTTT	CSVQGARRTGELFF
TRBD2	TRBV9	TRBJ2-3	-	TGTGCCAGCAGCCCGGCGGGACTAGCGGGGGGCCGCACAGATACGCAGTATTTT	CASSPAGLAGGRTDTQYF
-	TRBV6-5	TRBJ2-3	-	TGTGCCAGCAGTTCTCGGGACTCACGATCCACAGATACGCAGTATTTT	CASSSRDSRSTDTQYF
-	TRBV7-9	TRBJ1-1	-	TGTGCCAGCAGGCCGCCGGGGGTGAGCACTGAAGCTTTCTTT	CASRPPGVSTEAFF
-	TRBV30	TRBJ1-2	-	TGTGCCTGGAGCGCTTGGGCCGGCTATGGCTACACCTTC	CAWSAWAGYGYTF